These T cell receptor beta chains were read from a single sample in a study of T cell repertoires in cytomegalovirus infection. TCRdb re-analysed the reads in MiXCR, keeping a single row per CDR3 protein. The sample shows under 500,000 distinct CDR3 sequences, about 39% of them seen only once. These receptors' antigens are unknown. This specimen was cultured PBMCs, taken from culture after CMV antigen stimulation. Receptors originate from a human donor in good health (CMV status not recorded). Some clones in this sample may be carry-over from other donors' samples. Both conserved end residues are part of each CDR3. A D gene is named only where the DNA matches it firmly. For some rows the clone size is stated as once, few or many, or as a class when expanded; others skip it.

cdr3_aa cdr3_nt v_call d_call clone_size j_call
CASSLEVEPQHF TGTGCCAGCAGCTTAGAGGTGGAGCCCCAGCATTTT TRBV7-9 - few TRBJ1-5
CASSTRFGEQFF TGTGCCAGCAGTACCCGTTTTGGAGAGCAGTTCTTC TRBV6-2/TRBV6-3 - few TRBJ2-1
CASSSSGRDNEQFF TGTGCCAGCAGCTCTAGCGGGAGGGATAATGAGCAGTTCTTC TRBV11-3 TRBD2 - TRBJ2-1
CAISEGWGLSSYNEQFF TGTGCCATCAGTGAGGGTTGGGGACTAAGCTCCTACAATGAGCAGTTCTTC TRBV10-3 TRBD2 few TRBJ2-1
CASSRGQGADEQYF TGTGCCAGCAGCAGAGGACAGGGGGCGGATGAGCAGTACTTC TRBV6-5 TRBD1 - TRBJ2-7
CSARTPTVNTEAFF TGCAGTGCTCGAACCCCAACGGTGAACACTGAAGCTTTCTTT TRBV20-1 - - TRBJ1-1
CAGEDRGRTGELFF TGCGCCGGTGAGGACAGGGGGCGGACCGGGGAGCTGTTTTTT TRBV4-1 TRBD1 - TRBJ2-2
CASSLARTAYEQYF TGTGCCAGCAGCTTAGCGAGGACAGCCTACGAGCAGTACTTC TRBV7-6 - - TRBJ2-7
CAITTEVTSGYPSTDTQYF TGTGCCATCACTACGGAAGTGACTAGCGGGTACCCGAGCACAGATACGCAGTATTTT TRBV10-3 TRBD2 few TRBJ2-3
CASGWDRTDEQFF TGTGCCAGCGGATGGGACAGAACGGATGAGCAGTTCTTC TRBV27 TRBD1 - TRBJ2-1
CASSRRRGAGVNTDTQYF TGTGCCAGCAGCCGGAGGCGTGGGGCGGGGGTCAACACAGATACGCAGTATTTT TRBV11-2 TRBD2 few TRBJ2-3
CAVRGVVRNEQFF TGTGCCGTGAGAGGTGTCGTTAGGAATGAGCAGTTCTTC TRBV10-3 - - TRBJ2-1
CASSLAAFRIDTQYF TGTGCCAGCAGTTTGGCGGCCTTCCGGATAGATACGCAGTATTTT TRBV6-2/TRBV6-3 - few TRBJ2-3
CASSPGLAEKDTQYF TGTGCCAGCAGCCCGGGACTAGCGGAGAAGGATACGCAGTATTTT TRBV12-3/TRBV12-4 TRBD2 - TRBJ2-3
CAISEGQNSNQPQHF TGTGCCATCAGTGAGGGACAGAATAGCAATCAGCCCCAGCATTTT TRBV10-3 - - TRBJ1-5
CAGGTGYSGELFF TGTGCTGGCGGGACCGGGTATTCCGGGGAGCTGTTTTTT TRBV12-5 - few TRBJ2-2
CASTGAGGLSGELFF TGTGCCAGCACCGGAGCGGGAGGGCTGAGCGGGGAGCTGTTTTTT TRBV12-3/TRBV12-4 TRBD2 - TRBJ2-2
CASSPTRVPNEQFF TGTGCCAGCTCACCAACCAGGGTCCCCAATGAGCAGTTCTTC TRBV18 - - TRBJ2-1
CASSLRSGNTEAFF TGTGCCAGCAGTTTGAGGTCTGGGAACACTGAAGCTTTCTTT TRBV12-3/TRBV12-4 - - TRBJ1-1
CSAELAVSTDTQYF TGCAGTGCCGAACTAGCGGTTAGCACAGATACGCAGTATTTT TRBV20-1 TRBD2 - TRBJ2-3
CASSSSVGSKTEAFF TGCGCCAGCAGCTCAAGCGTCGGCAGTAAAACTGAAGCTTTCTTT TRBV5-1 - - TRBJ1-1
CASSERWGTSGSLQFF TGTGCCAGCAGCGAACGGTGGGGGACTAGCGGGAGTTTGCAGTTCTTC TRBV7-2 TRBD2 many TRBJ2-1
CASSYWSALAVHWTPQETQYF TGTGCCAGCAGTTACTGGTCGGCCCTGGCCGTACACTGGACCCCTCAAGAGACCCAGTACTTC TRBV6-6 - few TRBJ2-5
CSASGAAGRRTDTQYF TGCAGTGCTAGCGGGGCAGCGGGGCGACGCACAGATACGCAGTATTTT TRBV20-1 TRBD2 - TRBJ2-3
CASTLRGEGYGYTF TGTGCCAGCACCCTCCGGGGGGAGGGCTATGGCTACACCTTC TRBV2 - - TRBJ1-2
CASSTGTSGSLEQYF TGTGCCAGCAGTACGGGGACTAGCGGGAGTCTGGAGCAGTACTTC TRBV27 TRBD2 - TRBJ2-7
CASSSAGFPYEQYF TGTGCCAGCAGCTCCGCAGGGTTCCCCTACGAGCAGTACTTC TRBV7-6 - few TRBJ2-7
CASSSTPWRQKTTYGYTF TGTGCCAGCAGTTCGACACCCTGGAGGCAGAAAACTACTTATGGCTACACCTTC TRBV6-5 - - TRBJ1-2
CASSQEEGIGDEKLFF TGCGCCAGCAGCCAAGAAGAGGGGATAGGCGATGAAAAACTGTTTTTT TRBV4-1 - few TRBJ1-4
CASSYAPPGLSNQPQHF TGTGCCAGCAGTTACGCGCCACCAGGGTTGAGCAATCAGCCCCAGCATTTT TRBV6-6 - few TRBJ1-5
CASSILFDRGYEQYF TGTGCCAGTAGTATCCTTTTTGACAGGGGGTACGAGCAGTACTTC TRBV19 TRBD1 few TRBJ2-7
CASSQVQGSNYGYTF TGCGCCAGCAGCCAAGTCCAGGGTTCCAACTATGGCTACACCTTC TRBV4-1 - - TRBJ1-2
CAISGDRGVQPQHF TGTGCCATCAGTGGAGACAGGGGTGTCCAGCCCCAGCATTTT TRBV10-3 TRBD1 few TRBJ1-5
CASRGASSGQNNEQFF TGTGCCAGCAGGGGGGCTTCTAGCGGGCAAAACAATGAGCAGTTCTTC TRBV7-2 TRBD2 - TRBJ2-1
CASSGSPWQPQHF TGTGCCAGCAGTGGATCCCCTTGGCAGCCCCAGCATTTT TRBV6-1 - - TRBJ1-5
CASSSSGGTNEQFF TGTGCCAGCAGCTCAAGCGGGGGTACAAATGAGCAGTTCTTC TRBV7-2 TRBD2 many TRBJ2-1
CASSSGLAGVIVTQYF TGTGCCAGCAGTTCGGGACTAGCGGGAGTCATAGTAACGCAGTATTTT TRBV12-3/TRBV12-4 TRBD2 - TRBJ2-3
CASSQALEAFF TGTGCCAGCAGTCAAGCCCTCGAAGCTTTCTTT TRBV6-2/TRBV6-3 - - TRBJ1-1
CASSIAHRRAYNEQFF TGTGCCAGTAGTATAGCCCATCGGAGGGCATACAATGAGCAGTTCTTC TRBV19 - - TRBJ2-1
CASSLEDTEQFF TGTGCCAGCAGCTTGGAGGATACTGAGCAGTTCTTC TRBV5-6 - - TRBJ2-1
CSAPTLTRGGTDTQYF TGCAGTGCGCCCACCCTCACTAGAGGGGGCACAGATACGCAGTATTTT TRBV20-1 - - TRBJ2-3
CASSVPSPKEDSDTQYF TGTGCCAGCAGTGTCCCTAGCCCGAAAGAAGACTCAGATACGCAGTATTTT TRBV2 - - TRBJ2-3
CASSPTGVGNTIYF TGTGCCAGCAGCCCTACAGGGGTAGGAAACACCATATATTTT TRBV7-2 TRBD1 - TRBJ1-3
CASSFRRAIGETQYF TGTGCCAGCAGCTTTCGCAGGGCCATCGGGGAGACCCAGTACTTC TRBV5-8 - - TRBJ2-5
CSASREGGGEQYF TGCAGTGCCAGCCGGGAGGGTGGGGGCGAGCAGTACTTC TRBV20-1 TRBD2 once TRBJ2-7
CASSLEGHASLLVYF TGTGCCAGCAGCTTAGAGGGCCATGCATCCCTCCTCGTGTACTTC TRBV7-2 - few TRBJ2-4
CASSLSRGGYEQFF TGTGCCAGCAGTTTAAGTCGGGGGGGGTATGAGCAGTTCTTC TRBV27 TRBD2 - TRBJ2-1
CASGGSGVSGGTQYF TGTGCCAGCGGGGGGAGTGGTGTCTCCGGGGGGACCCAGTACTTC TRBV12-3/TRBV12-4 - few TRBJ2-5
CASSTLYSGNTIYF TGTGCCAGTAGTACGCTGTACTCTGGAAACACCATATATTTT TRBV19 - - TRBJ1-3
CASSSRPGLAGNNEQFF TGTGCCAGCAGCTCCCGGCCAGGGCTAGCGGGAAACAATGAGCAGTTCTTC TRBV7-2 TRBD2 - TRBJ2-1
CASSQHSRDRVSVGYTF TGCGCCAGCAGCCAACATTCCAGGGACAGGGTTTCGGTGGGCTACACCTTC TRBV4-3 TRBD1 few TRBJ1-2
CSAWTVETQYF TGCAGTGCCTGGACAGTAGAGACCCAGTACTTC TRBV20-1 - - TRBJ2-5
CASSLTGHNEQFF TGTGCCAGCAGCTTGACAGGCCACAATGAGCAGTTCTTC TRBV5-5 - - TRBJ2-1
CASIRAQGAYEQYF TGTGCCAGCATCCGCGCACAGGGAGCCTACGAGCAGTACTTC TRBV6-2/TRBV6-3 - - TRBJ2-7
CASSRGLAGFYNEQFF TGTGCCAGCAGTAGGGGACTAGCGGGTTTCTACAATGAGCAGTTCTTC TRBV6-2/TRBV6-3 TRBD2 - TRBJ2-1
CASSPPQGRDEQYF TGTGCCAGCAGCCCTCCACAGGGTCGGGACGAGCAGTACTTC TRBV12-3/TRBV12-4 - - TRBJ2-7
CASSFAPGTGSYEQYF TGTGCCAGCAGCTTCGCCCCCGGGACAGGTTCCTACGAGCAGTACTTC TRBV7-2 TRBD1 few TRBJ2-7
CASSYEYYEQYF TGTGCCAGCAGTTACGAGTACTACGAGCAGTACTTC TRBV6-2/TRBV6-3 - - TRBJ2-7
CASLGRPGQSTDTQYF TGTGCCAGCCTCGGCCGACCGGGACAGAGCACAGATACGCAGTATTTT TRBV6-6 TRBD1 few TRBJ2-3